Below are 11 T cell receptor beta chains sequenced from a single sample in a study of preoperative IRX-2 immunotherapy in early breast cancer. Treatment noted: preoperative locoregional IRX-2 cytokine immunotherapy. Some clones are missing from TCRdb's copy, which holds only in-frame ones; the method was immunoSEQ multiplex PCR. The sample holds about 28,000 clones; about 79% are singletons and the top ten take 3% to 3.5%. Sample collection occurred from a patient treated with IRX-2 immunotherapy. The receptors stem from a human donor with breast cancer.

The chain joins TRBV30 to TRBJ1-2; a weak D match, TRBD1 (6 bases). The CDR3 is made up of 15 amino acids. The V gene lost 5 bases and the J gene lost 7 bases, with 23 bases spanning the gap. Germline loops: CDR1 GTSNPN, CDR2 SVGIG (reference sequence). The CDR3 region has the DNA TGTGCCTGGTATGCCGGGGGCCCGCCCGGGGGTGGCTACACCTTC. Translation gives CAWYAGGPPGGGYTF.

The chain links TRBV5-1 to TRBJ2-3, with D possibly being TRBD1 or TRBD2 (5 bases each). Looked up from germline, CDR1 is SGHRS and CDR2 is YFSETQ. CDR3 size: 16 residues. V was clipped by 1 base and J by 2 bases, with 14 bases between them. This CDR3 is CASSLQGRGYTDTQYF. CDR3 sequence (DNA): TGCGCCAGCAGCTTGCAGGGACGGGGATACACAGATACGCAGTATTTT.

J is TRBJ1-5 and V is TRBV7-1, with 8 nucleotides matching TRBD1. TRBV7-1 is an open reading frame, and its role is uncertain. The V segment lost 5 bases and the J segment 5 bases; nucleotides outside the gene matches: 2. The CDR3 loop spans 13 amino acids. The CDR3: CASSQDRDQPQHF. Here the CDR3 DNA reads TGTGCCAGCAGCCAGGACAGGGATCAGCCCCAGCATTTT.

This chain connects TRBV19 to TRBJ1-1; maybe TRBD1 (5 bases). The germline V gene encodes CDR1 LNHDA and CDR2 SQIVND (reference sequence). The CDR3 runs 14 residues. V was clipped by 5 bases and J by 2 bases, with 12 bases between them. The CDR3 is CASSFQDTNTEAFF. CDR3 sequence (DNA): TGTGCCAGTAGTTTCCAGGACACTAACACTGAAGCTTTCTTT.

The genes are TRBV11-3 and TRBJ2-1, with D hard to call. The CDR3 is 15 residues long. V gave up 0 bases and J gave up 10 bases, with 16 bases separating them. Germline lookup yields CDR1 SGHNT and CDR2 YENEEA. CDR3 sequence reads: CASSLEGSRIGEQFF. The DNA for the CDR3 is TGTGCCAGCAGCTTAGAAGGATCACGGATAGGAGAGCAGTTCTTC.

This sequence joins TRBV7-8 and TRBJ2-5, with D perhaps matching TRBD1 or TRBD2 (6 bases each). With 1 base removed from V and 7 bases from J, the gap between germline ends came to 10 bases. The germline V gene encodes CDR1 SGHVS and CDR2 FQNEAQ. The CDR3 length is 13 residues. CDR3 residues: CASSLEGEATQYF. The CDR3 bases are TGTGCCAGCAGCTTAGAGGGGGAGGCGACCCAGTACTTC. The full variable domain, with the rest looked up from reference TRBV7-8 and TRBJ2-5, is GAGVSQSPRYKVAKRGQDVALRCDPISGHVSLFWYQQALGQGPEFLTYFQNEAQLDKSGLPSDRFFAERPEGSVSTLKIQRTQQEDSAVYLCASSLEGEATQYFGPGTRLLVL.

This clone turned up a few times. The chain couples TRBV11-3 to TRBJ1-6; maybe TRBD1 (5 bases). The CDR3 extends over 14 amino acids. Trimming shortened V by 6 bases and J by 6 bases, and 12 bases separated the two germline ends. Germline CDR1 SGHNT, CDR2 YENEEA. The DNA for the CDR3 is TGTGCCAGCAGTCTCCGGGACGTTAATTCACCCCTCCACTTT. It specifies CASSLRDVNSPLHF.

The chain carries TRBV28 and TRBJ1-4, with D unresolved. The V end lost 2 bases, the J end lost 6 bases, and 10 bases lay between the germline ends. In germline, CDR1 is MDHEN, CDR2 SYDVKM. This CDR3 is 14 amino acids long. The CDR3, as DNA: TGTGCCAGCAGTTTAGGAGGCCTCCATGAAAAACTGTTTTTT. Amino acid sequence: CASSLGGLHEKLFF. Full variable domain (rest looked up from reference TRBV28 and TRBJ1-4): DVKVTQSSRYLVKRTGEKVFLECVQDMDHENMFWYRQDPGLGLRLIYFSYDVKMKEKGDIPEGYSVSREKKERFSLILESASTNQTSMYLCASSLGGLHEKLFFGSGTQLSVL.

V usage is TRBV18 and J usage is TRBJ2-1; possible D gene TRBD1, 5 bases. Germline CDR1 and CDR2: KGHSH and LQKENI. There are 12 residues in the CDR3. Trimming took off 1 base at V and 7 bases at J, with 5 bases between the two ends. CDR3 amino acids: CASSPQGNEQFF. As DNA, the CDR3 is TGTGCCAGCTCACCACAGGGGAATGAGCAGTTCTTC.

In its sample, this clone was seen once. V usage is TRBV7-8 and J usage is TRBJ1-5; D is undetermined. The CDR3 covers 13 residues. Germline values: CDR1 SGHVS, CDR2 FQNEAQ. The V end was cut by 5 bases, the J end by 4 bases, with 9 bases between. The chain's CDR3 is CASSQDRNQPQHF. CDR3 in DNA: TGTGCCAGCAGCCAAGACCGGAATCAGCCCCAGCATTTT.

The rearrangement links TRBV30 to TRBJ1-5; D may be TRBD1 (5 bases). CDR3 length: 13 residues. With 2 bases removed from V and 5 bases from J, the gap between germline ends came to 10 bases. The germline CDR1 and CDR2 sequences are GTSNPN and SVGIG (reference sequence). This CDR3 is CAWSTGPDQPQHF. The CDR3 bases are TGTGCCTGGAGTACAGGCCCGGATCAGCCCCAGCATTTT.